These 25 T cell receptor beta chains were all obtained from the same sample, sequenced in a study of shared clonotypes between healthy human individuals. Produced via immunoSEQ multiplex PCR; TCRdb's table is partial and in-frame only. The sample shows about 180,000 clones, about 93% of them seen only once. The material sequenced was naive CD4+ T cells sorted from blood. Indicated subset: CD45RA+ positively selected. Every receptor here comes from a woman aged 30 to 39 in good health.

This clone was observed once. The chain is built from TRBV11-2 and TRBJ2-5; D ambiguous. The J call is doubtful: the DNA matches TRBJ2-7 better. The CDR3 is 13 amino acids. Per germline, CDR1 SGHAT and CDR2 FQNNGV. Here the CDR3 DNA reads TGTGCCAGCAGCTTAGATCTACCCTACGAGCAGTACTTC. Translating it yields CASSLDLPYEQYF.

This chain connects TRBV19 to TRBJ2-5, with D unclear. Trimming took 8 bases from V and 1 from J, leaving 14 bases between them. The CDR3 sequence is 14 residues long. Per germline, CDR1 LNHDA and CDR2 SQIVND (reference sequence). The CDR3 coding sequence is TGTGCCAGTGGACCAAATAACCCCCAAGAGACCCAGTACTTC. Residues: CASGPNNPQETQYF.

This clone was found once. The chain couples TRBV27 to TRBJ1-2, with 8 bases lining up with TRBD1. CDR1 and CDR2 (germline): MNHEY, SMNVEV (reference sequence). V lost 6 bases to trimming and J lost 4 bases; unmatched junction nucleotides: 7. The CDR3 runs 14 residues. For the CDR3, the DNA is TGTGCCAGCAGGCGACAGGGGAAGGGCTATGGCTACACCTTC. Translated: CASRRQGKGYGYTF.

The chain's CDR3 is CASSERQGASYEQYF. The CDR3 nucleotides are TGTGCCAGCAGTGAACGGCAGGGGGCCTCCTACGAGCAGTACTTC. The genes are TRBV25-1 and TRBJ2-5, with TRBD1 identical over 8 bases. The J call may be mistaken, given a closer DNA end match to TRBJ2-7. Per germline, CDR1 MGHDK and CDR2 SYGVNS. CDR3 length: 15 residues.

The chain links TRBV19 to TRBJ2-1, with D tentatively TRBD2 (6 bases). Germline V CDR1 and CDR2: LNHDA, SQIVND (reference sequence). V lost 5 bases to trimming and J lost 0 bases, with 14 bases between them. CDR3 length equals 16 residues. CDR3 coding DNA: TGTGCCAGTAGTTCGCCGGCGGGGAGCTCCTACAATGAGCAGTTCTTC. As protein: CASSSPAGSSYNEQFF.

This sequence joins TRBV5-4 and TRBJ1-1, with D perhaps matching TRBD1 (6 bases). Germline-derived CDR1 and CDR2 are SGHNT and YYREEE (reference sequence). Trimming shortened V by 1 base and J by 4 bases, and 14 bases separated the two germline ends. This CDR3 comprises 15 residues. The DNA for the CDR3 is TGTGCCAGCAGCTTGAGGGGGGCGCTTCTCACTGAAGCTTTCTTT. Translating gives CASSLRGALLTEAFF.

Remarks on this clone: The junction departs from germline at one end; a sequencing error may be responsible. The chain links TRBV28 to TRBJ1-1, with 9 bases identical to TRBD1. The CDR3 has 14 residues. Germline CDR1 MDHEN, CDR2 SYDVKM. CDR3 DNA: TGTGCCAGCAGTGTATGGGACAGGGACACTGAAGCTTTCTTT. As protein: CASSVWDRDTEAFF.

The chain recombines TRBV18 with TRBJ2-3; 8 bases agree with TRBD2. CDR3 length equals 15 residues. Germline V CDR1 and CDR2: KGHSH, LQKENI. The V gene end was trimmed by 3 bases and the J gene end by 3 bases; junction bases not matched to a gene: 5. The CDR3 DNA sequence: TGTGCCAGCTCACCGAGCGGGAGCCGGACAGATACGCAGTATTTT. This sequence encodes CASSPSGSRTDTQYF.

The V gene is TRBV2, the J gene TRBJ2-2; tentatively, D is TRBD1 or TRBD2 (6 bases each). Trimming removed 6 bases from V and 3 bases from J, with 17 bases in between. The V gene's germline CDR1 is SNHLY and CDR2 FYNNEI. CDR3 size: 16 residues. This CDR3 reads CASSHSGAGYTGELFF. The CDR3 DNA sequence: TGTGCCAGCAGCCACTCGGGGGCAGGGTACACCGGGGAGCTGTTTTTT.

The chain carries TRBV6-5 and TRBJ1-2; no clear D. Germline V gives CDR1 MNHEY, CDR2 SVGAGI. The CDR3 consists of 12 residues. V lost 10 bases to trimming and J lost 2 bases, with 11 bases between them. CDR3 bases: TGTGCCACCGCTCGGCAGAACTATGGCTACACCTTC. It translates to CATARQNYGYTF.

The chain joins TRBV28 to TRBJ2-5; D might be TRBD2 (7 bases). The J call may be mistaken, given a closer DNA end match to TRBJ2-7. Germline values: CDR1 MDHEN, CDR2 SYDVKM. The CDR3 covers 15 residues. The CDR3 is CASSLPGGRTYEQYF. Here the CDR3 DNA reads TGTGCCAGCAGTTTGCCGGGGGGCCGGACCTACGAGCAGTACTTC.

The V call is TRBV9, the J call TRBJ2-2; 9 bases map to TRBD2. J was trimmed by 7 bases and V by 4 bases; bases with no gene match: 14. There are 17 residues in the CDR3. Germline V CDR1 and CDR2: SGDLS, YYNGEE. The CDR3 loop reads CASSKGGGRAEDGELFF. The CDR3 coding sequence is TGTGCCAGCAGCAAAGGGGGCGGGAGGGCCGAAGACGGGGAGCTGTTTTTT.

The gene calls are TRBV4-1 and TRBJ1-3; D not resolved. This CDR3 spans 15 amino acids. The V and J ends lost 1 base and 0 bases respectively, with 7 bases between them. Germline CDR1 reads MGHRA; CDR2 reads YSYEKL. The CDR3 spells CASSQVGRSGNTIYF. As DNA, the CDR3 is TGCGCCAGCAGCCAAGTAGGCCGCTCTGGAAACACCATATATTTT.

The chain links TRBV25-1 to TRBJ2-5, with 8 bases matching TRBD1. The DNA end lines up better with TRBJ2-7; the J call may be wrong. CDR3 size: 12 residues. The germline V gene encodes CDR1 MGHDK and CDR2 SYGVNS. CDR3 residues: CATTGTGYEQYF. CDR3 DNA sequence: TGTGCCACAACCGGGACAGGTTACGAGCAGTACTTC.

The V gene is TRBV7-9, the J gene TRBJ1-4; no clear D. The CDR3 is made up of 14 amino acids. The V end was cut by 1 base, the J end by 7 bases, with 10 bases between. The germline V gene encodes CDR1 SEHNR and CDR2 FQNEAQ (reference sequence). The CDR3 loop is CASSLEGRREKLFF. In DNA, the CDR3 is TGTGCCAGCAGCTTAGAAGGGCGGCGTGAAAAACTGTTTTTT.

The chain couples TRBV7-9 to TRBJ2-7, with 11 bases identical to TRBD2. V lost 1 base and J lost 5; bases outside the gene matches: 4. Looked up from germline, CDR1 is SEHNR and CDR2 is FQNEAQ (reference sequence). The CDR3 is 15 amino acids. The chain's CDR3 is CASSLVSSGRNEQYF. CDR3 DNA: TGTGCCAGCAGCTTAGTCTCTAGCGGGAGGAACGAGCAGTACTTC.

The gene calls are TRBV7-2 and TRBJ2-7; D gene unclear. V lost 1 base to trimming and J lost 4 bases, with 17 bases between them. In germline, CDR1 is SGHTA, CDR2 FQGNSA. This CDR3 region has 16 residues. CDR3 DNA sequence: TGTGCCAGCAGCTTAGTCGGACCGAACGCCAAATACGAGCAGTACTTC. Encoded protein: CASSLVGPNAKYEQYF.

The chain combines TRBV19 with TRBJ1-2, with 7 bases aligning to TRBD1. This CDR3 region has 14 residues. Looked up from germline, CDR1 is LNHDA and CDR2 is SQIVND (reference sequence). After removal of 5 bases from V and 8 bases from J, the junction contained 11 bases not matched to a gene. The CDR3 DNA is TGTGCCAGTAGTCCTACCGGTGAACAGGGGGGCTACACCTTC. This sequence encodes CASSPTGEQGGYTF.

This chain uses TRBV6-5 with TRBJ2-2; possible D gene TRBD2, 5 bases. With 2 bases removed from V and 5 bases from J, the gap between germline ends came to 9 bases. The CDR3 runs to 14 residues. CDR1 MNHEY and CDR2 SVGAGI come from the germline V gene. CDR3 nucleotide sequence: TGTGCCAGCAGTTACCCCCCGGGGACCGGGGAGCTGTTTTTT. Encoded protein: CASSYPPGTGELFF.

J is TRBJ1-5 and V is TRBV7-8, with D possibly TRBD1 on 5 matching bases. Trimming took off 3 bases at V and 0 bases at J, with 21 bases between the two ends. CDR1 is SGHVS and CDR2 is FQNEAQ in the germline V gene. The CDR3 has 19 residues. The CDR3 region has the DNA TGTGCCAGCAGCTTGGTCGGGTCGAGGGGTTCCTATAGCAATCAGCCCCAGCATTTT. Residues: CASSLVGSRGSYSNQPQHF.

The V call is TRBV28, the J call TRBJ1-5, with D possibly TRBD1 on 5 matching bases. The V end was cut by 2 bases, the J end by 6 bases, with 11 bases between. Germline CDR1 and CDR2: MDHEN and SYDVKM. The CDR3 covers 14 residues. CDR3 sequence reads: CASSLGGVGQPQHF. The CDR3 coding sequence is TGTGCCAGCAGTTTAGGAGGGGTGGGTCAGCCCCAGCATTTT.

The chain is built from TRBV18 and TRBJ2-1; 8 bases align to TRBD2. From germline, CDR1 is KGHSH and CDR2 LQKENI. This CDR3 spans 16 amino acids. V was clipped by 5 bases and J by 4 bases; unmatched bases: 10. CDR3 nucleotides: TGTGCCAGCTCAACCAAGGTCACTAGCGGATACAATGAGCAGTTCTTC. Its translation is CASSTKVTSGYNEQFF. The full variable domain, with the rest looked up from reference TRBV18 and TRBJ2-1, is NAGVMQNPRHLVRRRGQEARLRCSPMKGHSHVYWYRQLPEEGLKFMVYLQKENIIDESGMPKERFSAEFPKEGPSILRIQQVVRGDSAAYFCASSTKVTSGYNEQFFGPGTRLTVL.

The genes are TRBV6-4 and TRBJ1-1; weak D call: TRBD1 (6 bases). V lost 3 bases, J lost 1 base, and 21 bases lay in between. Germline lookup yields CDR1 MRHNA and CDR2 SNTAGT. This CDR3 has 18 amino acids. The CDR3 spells CASSDRGPAAPENTEAFF. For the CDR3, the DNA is TGTGCCAGCAGTGATCGGGGGCCAGCCGCGCCGGAGAACACTGAAGCTTTCTTT.

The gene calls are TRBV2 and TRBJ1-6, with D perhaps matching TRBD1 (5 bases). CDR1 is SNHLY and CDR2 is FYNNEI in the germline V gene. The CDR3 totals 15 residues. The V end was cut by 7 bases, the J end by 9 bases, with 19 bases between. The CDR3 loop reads CASNNDRDGSSPLHF. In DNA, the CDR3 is TGTGCCAGCAATAACGACAGAGACGGTAGTTCACCCCTCCACTTT.

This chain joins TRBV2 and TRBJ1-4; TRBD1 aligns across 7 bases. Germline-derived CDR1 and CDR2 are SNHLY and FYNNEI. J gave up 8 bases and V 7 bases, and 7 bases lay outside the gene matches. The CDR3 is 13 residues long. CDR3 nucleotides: TGTGCCAGCACCCGAAGACAGGGCGAAAAACTGTTTTTT. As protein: CASTRRQGEKLFF.